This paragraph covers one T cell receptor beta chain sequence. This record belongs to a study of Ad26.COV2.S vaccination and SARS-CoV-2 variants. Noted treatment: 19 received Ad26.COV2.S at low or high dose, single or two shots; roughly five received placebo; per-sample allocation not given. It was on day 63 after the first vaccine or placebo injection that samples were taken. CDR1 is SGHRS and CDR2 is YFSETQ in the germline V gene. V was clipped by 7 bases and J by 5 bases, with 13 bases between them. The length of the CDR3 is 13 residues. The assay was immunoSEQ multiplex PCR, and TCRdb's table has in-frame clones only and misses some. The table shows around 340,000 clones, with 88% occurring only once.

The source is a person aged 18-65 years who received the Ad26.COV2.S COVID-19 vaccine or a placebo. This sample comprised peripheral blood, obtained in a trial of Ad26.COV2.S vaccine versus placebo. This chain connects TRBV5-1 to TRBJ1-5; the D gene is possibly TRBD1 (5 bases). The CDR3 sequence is CASWGRADQPQHF. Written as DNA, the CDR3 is TGCGCCAGCTGGGGCAGGGCGGATCAGCCCCAGCATTTT.